This TCR beta chain was captured by sequencing in a study of cytomegalovirus exposure and HLA in healthy donors. General observations from the study: Several of the most significant clusters appeared, in a later analysis, to be linked to common viral pathogens. Cytomegalovirus status was reportedly diagnosed by the classifier with high specificity and sensitivity. Earlier analysis yielded a pattern in which most TCR beta V segments were productive about 87% or about 30% of the time.

This CDR3 is built from 17 residues. V was pared by 0 bases and J by 8 bases, with 9 bases of the junction left unmatched. Germline V gene lookup returns CDR1 MGHRA and CDR2 YSYEKL. PCR employed 60 Vbeta and 13 Jbeta primers. Measured with immunoSEQ multiplex PCR; TCRdb has only the in-frame clones, and not every one. The data contain under 150,000 clones, 70% to 90% of them seen just once; the ten biggest clones take up 1.5% to 2%. As concerns this clone: The antigen is undetermined.

While unrecorded immune exposures were likely, the donors were nominally healthy when sampled. The sequence was collected from a boy aged 5 to 17 in good health and CMV-seronegative. The chain couples TRBV4-1 to TRBJ2-2, with 10 bases identical to TRBD2. Sequences were obtained from PBMCs. The CDR3 is CASSQEQSGRALGELFF. The CDR3 region has the DNA TGCGCCAGCAGCCAAGAACAAAGCGGGAGGGCCCTAGGGGAGCTGTTTTTT.